This T cell receptor beta chain was sequenced during a study of blood T cell repertoires in COVID-19. Original processing notes: Amplified reference gene primers provided the basis for estimating nucleated cell counts. Produced via immunoSEQ multiplex PCR; TCRdb's table is partial and in-frame only. D and trimming were read from the DNA, whereas the V and J calls and clone size are those reported in that table. The table has hundreds of thousands of clones, around nine tenths seen once; the top ten hold 3% to 4%. Per germline, CDR1 LGHNA and CDR2 YSLEER. V was trimmed by 2 bases and J by 5 bases, leaving 16 bases between them. The CDR3 covers 16 residues.

The sequencing input was peripheral blood. The sequence was collected from a woman aged 45-59 years with active or convalescent COVID-19. The rearrangement links TRBV4-3 to TRBJ2-1; the D gene is possibly TRBD2 (5 bases). CDR3 bases: TGCGCCAGCAGCCAATCGCTACGACTATCGAACAATGAGCAGTTCTTC. It codes for CASSQSLRLSNNEQFF.